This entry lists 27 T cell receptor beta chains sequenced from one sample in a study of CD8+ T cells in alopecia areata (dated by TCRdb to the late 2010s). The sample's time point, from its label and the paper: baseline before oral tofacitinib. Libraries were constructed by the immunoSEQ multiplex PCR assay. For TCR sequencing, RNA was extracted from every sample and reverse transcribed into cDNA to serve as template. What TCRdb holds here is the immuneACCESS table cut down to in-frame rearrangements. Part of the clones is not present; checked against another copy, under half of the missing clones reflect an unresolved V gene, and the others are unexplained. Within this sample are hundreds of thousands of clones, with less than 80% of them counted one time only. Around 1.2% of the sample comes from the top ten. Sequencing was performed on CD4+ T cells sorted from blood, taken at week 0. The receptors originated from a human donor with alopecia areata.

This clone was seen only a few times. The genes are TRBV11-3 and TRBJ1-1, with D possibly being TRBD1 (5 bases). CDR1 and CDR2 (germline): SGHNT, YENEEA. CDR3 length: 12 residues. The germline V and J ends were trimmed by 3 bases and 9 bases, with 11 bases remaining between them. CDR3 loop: CASSFQGGKAFF. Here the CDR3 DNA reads TGTGCCAGCAGCTTTCAGGGAGGGAAAGCTTTCTTT.

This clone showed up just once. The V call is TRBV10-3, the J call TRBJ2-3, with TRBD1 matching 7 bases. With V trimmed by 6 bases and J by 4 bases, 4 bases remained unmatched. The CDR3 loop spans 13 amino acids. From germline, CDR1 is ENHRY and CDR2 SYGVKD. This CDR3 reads CAISEGAADTQYF. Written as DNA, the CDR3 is TGTGCCATCAGCGAGGGGGCAGCAGATACGCAGTATTTT.

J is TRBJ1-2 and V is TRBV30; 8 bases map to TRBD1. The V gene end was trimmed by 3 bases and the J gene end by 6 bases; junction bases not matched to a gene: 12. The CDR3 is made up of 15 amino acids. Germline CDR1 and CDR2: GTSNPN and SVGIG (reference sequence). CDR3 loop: CAWRNSGGPVHGYTF. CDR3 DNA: TGTGCCTGGAGGAATTCAGGGGGCCCCGTGCATGGCTACACCTTC.

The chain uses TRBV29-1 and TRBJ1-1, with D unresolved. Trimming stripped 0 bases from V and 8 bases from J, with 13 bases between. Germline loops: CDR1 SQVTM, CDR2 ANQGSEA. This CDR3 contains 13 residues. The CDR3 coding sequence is TGCAGCGTTGAAGAAACGTTTGGGCAGGAAGCTTTCTTT. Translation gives CSVEETFGQEAFF.

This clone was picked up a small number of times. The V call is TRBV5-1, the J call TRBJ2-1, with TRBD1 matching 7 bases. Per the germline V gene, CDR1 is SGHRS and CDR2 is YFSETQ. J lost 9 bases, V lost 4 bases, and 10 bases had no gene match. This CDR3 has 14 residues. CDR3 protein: CASSPDRAGTEQFF. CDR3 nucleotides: TGCGCCAGCAGCCCCGACAGGGCGGGCACTGAGCAGTTCTTC.

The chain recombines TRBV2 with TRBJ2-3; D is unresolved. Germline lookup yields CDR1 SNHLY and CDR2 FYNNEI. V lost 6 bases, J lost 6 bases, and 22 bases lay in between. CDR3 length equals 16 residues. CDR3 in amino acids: CASSDPEPIKMDTQYF. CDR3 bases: TGTGCCAGCAGCGACCCAGAACCCATTAAGATGGATACGCAGTATTTT.

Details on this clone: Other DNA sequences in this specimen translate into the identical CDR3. The CDR3 is CSVDRGPYGYTF. CDR3 bases: TGCAGCGTTGACCGGGGTCCCTATGGCTACACCTTC. This chain joins TRBV29-1 and TRBJ1-2; D is uncertain. Trimming took off 3 bases at V and 4 bases at J, with 9 bases between the two ends. Germline V gene sequence: CDR1 SQVTM, CDR2 ANQGSEA. This CDR3 comprises 12 residues. The whole variable domain, filled in from reference TRBV29-1 and TRBJ1-2, reads SAVISQKPSRDICQRGTSLTIQCQVDSQVTMMFWYRQQPGQSLTLIATANQGSEATYESGFVIDKFPISRPNLTFSTLTVSNMSPEDSSIYLCSVDRGPYGYTFGSGTRLTVV.

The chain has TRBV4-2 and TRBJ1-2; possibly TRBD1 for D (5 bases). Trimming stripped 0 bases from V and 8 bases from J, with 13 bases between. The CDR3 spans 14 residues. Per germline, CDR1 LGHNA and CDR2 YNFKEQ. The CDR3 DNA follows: TGTGCCAGCAGCCAAGATCGTACAGGAATAGGCTACACCTTC. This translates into CASSQDRTGIGYTF.

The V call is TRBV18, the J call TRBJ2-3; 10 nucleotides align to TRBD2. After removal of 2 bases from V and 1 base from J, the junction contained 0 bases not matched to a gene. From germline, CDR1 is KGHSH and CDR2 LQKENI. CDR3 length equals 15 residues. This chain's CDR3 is CASSPGTSGTDTQYF. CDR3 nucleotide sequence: TGTGCCAGCTCACCAGGGACTAGCGGCACAGATACGCAGTATTTT.

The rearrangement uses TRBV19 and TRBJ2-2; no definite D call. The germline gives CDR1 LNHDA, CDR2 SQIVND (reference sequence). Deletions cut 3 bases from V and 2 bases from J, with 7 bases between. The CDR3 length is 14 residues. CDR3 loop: CASSIGPNTGELFF. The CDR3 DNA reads TGTGCCAGTAGTATCGGCCCAAACACCGGGGAGCTGTTTTTT.

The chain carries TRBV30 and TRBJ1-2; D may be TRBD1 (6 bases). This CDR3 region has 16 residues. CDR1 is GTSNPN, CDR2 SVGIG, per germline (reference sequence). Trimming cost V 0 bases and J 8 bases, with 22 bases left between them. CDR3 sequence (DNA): TGTGCCTGGAGTGTACGAGGGGGTCACCAAAGGCGGGGCTACACCTTC. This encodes CAWSVRGGHQRRGYTF.

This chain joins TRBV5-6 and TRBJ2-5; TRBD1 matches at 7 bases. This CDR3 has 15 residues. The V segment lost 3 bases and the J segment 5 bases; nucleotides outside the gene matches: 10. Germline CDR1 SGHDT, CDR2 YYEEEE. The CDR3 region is CASSSSKTGSETQYF. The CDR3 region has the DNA TGTGCCAGCAGCTCGTCTAAGACAGGGAGTGAGACCCAGTACTTC.

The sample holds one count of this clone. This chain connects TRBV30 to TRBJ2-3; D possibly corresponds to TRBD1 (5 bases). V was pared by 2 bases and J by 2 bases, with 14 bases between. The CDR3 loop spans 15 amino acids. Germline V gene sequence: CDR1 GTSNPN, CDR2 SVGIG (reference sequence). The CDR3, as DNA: TGTGCCTGGAGTACCAGGACACGGAACACAGATACGCAGTATTTT. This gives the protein CAWSTRTRNTDTQYF.

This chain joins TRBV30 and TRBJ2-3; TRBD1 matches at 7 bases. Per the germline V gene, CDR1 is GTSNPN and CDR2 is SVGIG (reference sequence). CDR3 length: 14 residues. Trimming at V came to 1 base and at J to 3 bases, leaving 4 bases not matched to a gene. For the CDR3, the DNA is TGTGCCTGGAGTGGACAGGGTGGGACAGATACGCAGTATTTT. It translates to CAWSGQGGTDTQYF.

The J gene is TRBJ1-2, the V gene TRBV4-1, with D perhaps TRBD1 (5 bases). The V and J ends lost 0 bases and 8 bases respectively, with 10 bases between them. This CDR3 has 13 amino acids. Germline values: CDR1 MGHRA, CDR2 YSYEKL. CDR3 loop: CASSQDWGRGYTF. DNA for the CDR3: TGCGCCAGCAGCCAAGATTGGGGCCGGGGCTACACCTTC.

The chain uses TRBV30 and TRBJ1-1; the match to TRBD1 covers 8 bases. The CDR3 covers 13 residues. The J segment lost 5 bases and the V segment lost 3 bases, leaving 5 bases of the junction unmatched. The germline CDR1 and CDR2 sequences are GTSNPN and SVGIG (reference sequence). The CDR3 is CAWSDRGGTEAFF. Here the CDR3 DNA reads TGTGCCTGGAGCGACAGGGGTGGGACTGAAGCTTTCTTT.

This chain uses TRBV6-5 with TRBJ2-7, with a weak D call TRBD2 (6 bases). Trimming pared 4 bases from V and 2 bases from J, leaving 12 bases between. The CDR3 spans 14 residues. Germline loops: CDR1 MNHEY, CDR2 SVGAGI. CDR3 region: CASSSPGLPYEQYF. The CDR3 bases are TGTGCCAGCAGTTCGCCGGGACTGCCCTACGAGCAGTACTTC.

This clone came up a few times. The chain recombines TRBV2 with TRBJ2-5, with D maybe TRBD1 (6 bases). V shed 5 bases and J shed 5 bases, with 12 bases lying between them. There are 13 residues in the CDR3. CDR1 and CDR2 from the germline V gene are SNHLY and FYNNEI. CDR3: CASSKQGGETQYF. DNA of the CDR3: TGTGCCAGCAGTAAACAGGGCGGCGAGACCCAGTACTTC.

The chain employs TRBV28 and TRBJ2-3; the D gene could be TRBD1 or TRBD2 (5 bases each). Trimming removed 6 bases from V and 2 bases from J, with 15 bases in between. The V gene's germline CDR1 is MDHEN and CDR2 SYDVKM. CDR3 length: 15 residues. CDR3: CASRARRGPTDTQYF. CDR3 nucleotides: TGTGCCAGCAGGGCTCGACGGGGCCCCACAGATACGCAGTATTTT.

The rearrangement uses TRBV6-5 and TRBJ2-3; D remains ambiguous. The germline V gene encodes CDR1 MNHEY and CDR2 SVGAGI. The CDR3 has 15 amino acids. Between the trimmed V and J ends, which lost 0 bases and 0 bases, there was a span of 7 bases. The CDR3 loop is CASSYSRPSTDTQYF. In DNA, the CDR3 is TGTGCCAGCAGTTACTCCAGACCAAGCACAGATACGCAGTATTTT.

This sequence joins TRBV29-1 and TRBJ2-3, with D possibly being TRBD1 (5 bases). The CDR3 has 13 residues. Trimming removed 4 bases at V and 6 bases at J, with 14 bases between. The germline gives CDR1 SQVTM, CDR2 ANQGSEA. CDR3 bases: TGCAGCGTTGGCCTGGGGCACAAGGATACGCAGTATTTT. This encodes CSVGLGHKDTQYF.

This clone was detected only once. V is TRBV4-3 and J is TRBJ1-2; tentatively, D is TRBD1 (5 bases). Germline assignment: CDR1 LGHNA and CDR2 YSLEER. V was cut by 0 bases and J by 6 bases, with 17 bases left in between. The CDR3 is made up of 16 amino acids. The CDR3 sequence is CASSQDQWQGRDGYTF. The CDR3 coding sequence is TGCGCCAGCAGCCAAGATCAATGGCAGGGAAGGGATGGCTACACCTTC.

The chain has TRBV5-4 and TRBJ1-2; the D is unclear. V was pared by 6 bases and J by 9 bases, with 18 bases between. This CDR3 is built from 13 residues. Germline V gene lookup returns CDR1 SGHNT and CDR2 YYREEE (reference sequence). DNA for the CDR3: TGTGCCAGCACCTTATGGACCGGAATTAGCTACACCTTC. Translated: CASTLWTGISYTF.

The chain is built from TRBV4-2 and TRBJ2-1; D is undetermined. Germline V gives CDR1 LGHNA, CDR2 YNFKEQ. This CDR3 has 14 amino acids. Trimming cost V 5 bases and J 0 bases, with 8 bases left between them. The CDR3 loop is CASSSRSSYNEQFF. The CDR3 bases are TGTGCCAGCAGCAGCAGGAGCTCCTACAATGAGCAGTTCTTC.

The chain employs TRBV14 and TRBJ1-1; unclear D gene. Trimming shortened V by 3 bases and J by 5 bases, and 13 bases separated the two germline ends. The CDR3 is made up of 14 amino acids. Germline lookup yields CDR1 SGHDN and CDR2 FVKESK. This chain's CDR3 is CASSHDGGDTEAFF. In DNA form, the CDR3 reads TGTGCCAGCAGCCACGACGGCGGGGATACTGAAGCTTTCTTT.

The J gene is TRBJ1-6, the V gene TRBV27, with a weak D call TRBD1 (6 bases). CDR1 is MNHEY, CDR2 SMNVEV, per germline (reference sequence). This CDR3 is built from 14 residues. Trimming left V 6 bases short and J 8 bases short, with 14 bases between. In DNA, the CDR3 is TGTGCCAGCAGGAGTGGGGGGGCAGATTCACCCCTCCACTTT. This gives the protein CASRSGGADSPLHF.

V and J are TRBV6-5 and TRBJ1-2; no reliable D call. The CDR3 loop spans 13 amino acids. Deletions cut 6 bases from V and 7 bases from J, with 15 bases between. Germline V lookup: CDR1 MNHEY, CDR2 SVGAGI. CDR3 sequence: CASSLDQVVGYTF. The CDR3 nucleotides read TGTGCCAGCAGCCTGGACCAGGTTGTTGGCTACACCTTC.